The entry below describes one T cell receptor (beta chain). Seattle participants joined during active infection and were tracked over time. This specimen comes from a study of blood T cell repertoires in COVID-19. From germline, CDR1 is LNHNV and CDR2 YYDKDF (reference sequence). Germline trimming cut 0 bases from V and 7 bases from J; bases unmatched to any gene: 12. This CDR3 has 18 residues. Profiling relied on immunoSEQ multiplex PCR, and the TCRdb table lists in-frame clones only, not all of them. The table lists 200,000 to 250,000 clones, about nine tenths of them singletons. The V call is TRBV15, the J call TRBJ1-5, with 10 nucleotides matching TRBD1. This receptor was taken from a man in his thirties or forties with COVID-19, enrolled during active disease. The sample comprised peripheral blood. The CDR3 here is CATSRDISKDRGDQPQHF. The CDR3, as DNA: TGTGCCACCAGCAGAGATATTAGTAAGGACAGGGGGGACCAGCCCCAGCATTTT.